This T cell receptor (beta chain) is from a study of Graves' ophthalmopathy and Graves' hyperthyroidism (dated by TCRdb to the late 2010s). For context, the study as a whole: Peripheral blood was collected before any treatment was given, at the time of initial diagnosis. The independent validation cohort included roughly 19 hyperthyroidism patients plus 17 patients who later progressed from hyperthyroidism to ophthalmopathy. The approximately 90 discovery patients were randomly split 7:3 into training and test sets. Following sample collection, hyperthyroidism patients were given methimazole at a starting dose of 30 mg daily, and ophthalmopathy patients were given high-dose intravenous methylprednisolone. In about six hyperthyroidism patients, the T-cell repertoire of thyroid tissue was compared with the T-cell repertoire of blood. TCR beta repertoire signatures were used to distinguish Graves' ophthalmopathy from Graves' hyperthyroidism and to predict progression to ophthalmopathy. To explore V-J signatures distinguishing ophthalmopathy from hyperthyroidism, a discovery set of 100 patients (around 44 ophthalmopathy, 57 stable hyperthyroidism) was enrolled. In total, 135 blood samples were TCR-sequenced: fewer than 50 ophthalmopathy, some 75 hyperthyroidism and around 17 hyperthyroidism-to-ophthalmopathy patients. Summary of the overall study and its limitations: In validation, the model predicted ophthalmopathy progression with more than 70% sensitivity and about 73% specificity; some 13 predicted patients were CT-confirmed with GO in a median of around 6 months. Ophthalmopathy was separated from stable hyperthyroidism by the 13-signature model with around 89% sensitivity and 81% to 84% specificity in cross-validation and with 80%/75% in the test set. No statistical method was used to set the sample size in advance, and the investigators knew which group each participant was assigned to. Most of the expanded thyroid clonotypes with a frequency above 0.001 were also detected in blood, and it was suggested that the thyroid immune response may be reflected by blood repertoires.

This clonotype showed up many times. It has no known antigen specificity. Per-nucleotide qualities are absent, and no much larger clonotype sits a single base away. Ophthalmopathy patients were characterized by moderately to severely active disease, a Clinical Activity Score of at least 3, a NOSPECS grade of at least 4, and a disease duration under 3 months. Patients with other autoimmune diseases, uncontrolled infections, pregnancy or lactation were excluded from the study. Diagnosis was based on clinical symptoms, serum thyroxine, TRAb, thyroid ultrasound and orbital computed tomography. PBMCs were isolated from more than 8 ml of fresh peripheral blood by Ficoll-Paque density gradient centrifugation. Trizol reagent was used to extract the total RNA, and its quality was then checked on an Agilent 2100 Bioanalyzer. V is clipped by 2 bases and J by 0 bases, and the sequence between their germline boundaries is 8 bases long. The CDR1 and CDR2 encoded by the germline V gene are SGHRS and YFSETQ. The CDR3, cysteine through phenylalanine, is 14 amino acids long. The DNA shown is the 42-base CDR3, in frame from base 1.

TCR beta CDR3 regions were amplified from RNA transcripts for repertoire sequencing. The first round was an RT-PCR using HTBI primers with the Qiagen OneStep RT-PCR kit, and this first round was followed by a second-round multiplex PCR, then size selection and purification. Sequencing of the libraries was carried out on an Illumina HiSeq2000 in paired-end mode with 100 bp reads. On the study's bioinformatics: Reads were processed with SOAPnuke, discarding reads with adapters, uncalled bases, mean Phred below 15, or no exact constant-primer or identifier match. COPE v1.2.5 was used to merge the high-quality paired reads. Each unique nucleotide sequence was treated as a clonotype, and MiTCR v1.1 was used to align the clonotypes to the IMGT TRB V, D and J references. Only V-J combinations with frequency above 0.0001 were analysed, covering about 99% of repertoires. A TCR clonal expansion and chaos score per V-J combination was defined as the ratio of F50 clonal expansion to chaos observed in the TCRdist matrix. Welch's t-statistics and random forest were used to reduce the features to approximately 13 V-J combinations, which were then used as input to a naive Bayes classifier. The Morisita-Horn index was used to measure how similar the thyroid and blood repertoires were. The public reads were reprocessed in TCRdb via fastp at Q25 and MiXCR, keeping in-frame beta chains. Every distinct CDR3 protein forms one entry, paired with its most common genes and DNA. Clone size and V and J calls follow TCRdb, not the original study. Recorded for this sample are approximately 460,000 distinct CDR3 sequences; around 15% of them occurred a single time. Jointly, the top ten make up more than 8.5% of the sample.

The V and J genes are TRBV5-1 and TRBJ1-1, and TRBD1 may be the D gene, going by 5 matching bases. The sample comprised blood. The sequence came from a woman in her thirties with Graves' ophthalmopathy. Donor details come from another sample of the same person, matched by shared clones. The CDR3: CASSLRQMNTEAFF. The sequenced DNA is TGCGCCAGCAGCTTACGACAGATGAACACTGAAGCTTTCTTT.